Detailed here is one TCR beta chain. This clonotype has a handful of counts. No antigen is known for it. No quality values exist for individual bases; no much larger clone is one base distant. This specimen's treatment or condition label, per the study, means: allogeneic hematopoietic cell transplantation with graft depleted of TCRalphabeta T cells and CD19 B cells. The transplant recipients were children given TCRalphabeta/CD19-depleted allogeneic hematopoietic cell grafts. This sample is drawn from a study of T-cell reconstitution after alpha-beta-depleted transplantation in children (dated by TCRdb to about 2016). For the study in its entirety: Using TCR repertoire profiling, the study quantitatively followed how T-cell immune reconstitution unfolded in children after TCRalphabeta/CD19-depleted allogeneic hematopoietic cell transplantation.

Study-level results and caveats: Over subsequent months, a decline in hyperexpanded clone frequencies was noted, and after one year, T-cell counts and TCRbeta diversity were mostly ascribed to newly produced T cells. In some patients, the high TCRbeta diversity seen at day 60 was put down to recipient T cells and intrathymic progenitors that had survived conditioning. The apparently early recovery of alphabetaT-cell counts about two months after transplant reportedly depended on only several hundred rapidly expanded clones that came from non-depleted graft cells.

The library relied on PCR. The instrument given in TCRdb is Illumina HiSeq 2500. TCR library preparation used molecular barcoding, with unique molecular identifiers applied to normalize quantification of the TCRbeta repertoire. Clones were called with MiXCR by TCRdb after fastp trimmed the public reads at Q25, and only in-frame beta chains were retained. Each record represents a unique CDR3 protein, reported with the most common genes and DNA among its rows. This sample gives roughly 670,000 distinct CDR3 sequences in total; 10% to 15% of them show up just once. 0.65% to 0.9% of the sample is held by the ten biggest clonotypes. CDR1 is given as SGHRS and CDR2 as YFSETQ, both from the germline V gene. Trimming accounts for 0 bases at V and 3 bases at J, while the number of junction bases matched to no gene is 3. The CDR3 measures 15 amino acids from cysteine to phenylalanine. The retained sequence is limited to the CDR3, 45 bases, with the frame set at the first base.

Sequenced material: PBMCs, taken before TCRalphabeta/CD19-depleted stem cell transplant. The clonotype originates from a girl aged 2 to 9 with congenital amegakaryocytic thrombocytopenia, due to receive a stem cell transplant. The chain uses TRBV5-1 and TRBJ2-7, and TRBD2 matches 10 of the central bases. The CDR3 sequence is CASSLDLAGDYEQYF. The sequenced DNA: TGCGCCAGCAGCTTGGACCTAGCGGGGGACTACGAGCAGTACTTC.